Presented here are 11 T cell receptor beta chains from one specimen sequenced in a study of patients and donors after allogeneic stem cell transplantation. TCRdb reanalysed the RT-PCR reads using MiXCR and keeps one entry per CDR3 protein. The table includes about 200,000 distinct CDR3 sequences, roughly 40% detected once. The sequencing sample was made of blood, either unsorted or a sorted T cell fraction (not recorded which). The receptors here all came from a human donor who was either an allogeneic HSCT recipient or a stem cell or donor lymphocyte infusion donor (not recorded which). It is not recorded whose cells these are; they may come from a transplant donor.

The chain links TRBV7-7 to TRBJ2-5; D unresolved. This CDR3 is built from 13 residues. CDR1 SSHAT and CDR2 FNYEAQ come from the germline V gene (reference sequence). V was shortened by 5 bases and J by 5 bases, with 12 bases between the two germline ends. The DNA of the CDR3 is TGTGCCAGCAGCCTCCAGCTAAGGGAGACCCAGTACTTC. This translates into CASSLQLRETQYF. Full variable domain (missing parts from reference TRBV7-7 and TRBJ2-5): GAGVSQSPRYKVTKRGQDVTLRCDPISSHATLYWYQQALGQGPEFLTYFNYEAQPDKSGLPSDRFSAERPEGSISTLTIQRTEQRDSAMYRCASSLQLRETQYFGPGTRLLVL.

This clonotype was detected only a few times. The chain uses TRBV27 and TRBJ1-2; no clear D. The CDR3 length is 17 residues. V gave up 2 bases and J gave up 4 bases, with 20 bases separating them. Per germline, CDR1 MNHEY and CDR2 SMNVEV (reference sequence). In DNA, the CDR3 is TGTGCCAGCAGTTTAACCCCCCTCTCCCCTCGGCGCTATGGCTACACCTTC. Its translation is CASSLTPLSPRRYGYTF.

This chain links TRBV29-1 with TRBJ1-3; D may be TRBD1 (5 bases). The germline CDR1 and CDR2 sequences are SQVTM and ANQGSEA. The V end lost 7 bases, the J end lost 0 bases, and 10 bases lay between the germline ends. The CDR3 totals 13 residues. CDR3 DNA: TGCAGCGGCACAGGAAACTCTGGAAACACCATATATTTT. Its translation: CSGTGNSGNTIYF.

This clonotype was detected only a few times. This chain joins TRBV4-1 and TRBJ1-1, with TRBD1 matching over 8 bases. With 1 base clipped from V and 2 bases from J, the junction kept 6 bases outside the gene matches. Germline V gives CDR1 MGHRA, CDR2 YSYEKL. This CDR3 is 16 amino acids long. CDR3 nucleotides: TGCGCCAGCAGCCAAGGGGACAGGACGATAAACACTGAAGCTTTCTTT. This sequence encodes CASSQGDRTINTEAFF.

J is TRBJ1-5 and V is TRBV18; the D is unclear. Trimming took off 2 bases at V and 1 base at J, with 9 bases between the two ends. Germline V gives CDR1 KGHSH, CDR2 LQKENI. CDR3 length: 15 amino acids. The DNA for the CDR3 is TGTGCCAGCTCACCAATCCTCGCGAGCAATCAGCCCCAGCATTTT. Protein sequence: CASSPILASNQPQHF.

V usage is TRBV29-1 and J usage is TRBJ1-2; 9 nucleotides align to TRBD1. The V gene's germline CDR1 is SQVTM and CDR2 ANQGSEA. CDR3 length equals 14 residues. V was clipped by 3 bases and J by 7 bases; unmatched bases: 9. CDR3 protein: CSVDSTGGEVGYTF. CDR3 in DNA: TGCAGCGTTGATTCGACAGGGGGAGAGGTTGGCTACACCTTC.

The chain combines TRBV28 with TRBJ1-4; a possible D gene is TRBD1 (6 bases). The CDR3 sequence is 15 residues long. Trimming pared 5 bases from V and 8 bases from J, leaving 18 bases between. Germline V lookup: CDR1 MDHEN, CDR2 SYDVKM. The DNA for the CDR3 is TGTGCCAGCAGTCCCTCAGGGGCGATGAGAGAAAAACTGTTTTTT. Protein product: CASSPSGAMREKLFF. Variable domain in full (rest from reference TRBV28 and TRBJ1-4): DVKVTQSSRYLVKRTGEKVFLECVQDMDHENMFWYRQDPGLGLRLIYFSYDVKMKEKGDIPEGYSVSREKKERFSLILESASTNQTSMYLCASSPSGAMREKLFFGSGTQLSVL.

V and J are TRBV9 and TRBJ2-1, with 8 bases aligning to TRBD2. CDR1 and CDR2 (germline): SGDLS, YYNGEE. The trim removed 4 bases at V and 4 bases at J, leaving 7 bases unmatched. This CDR3 contains 15 residues. CDR3 bases: TGTGCCAGCAGCCCCCGGGGACTAGGGTACAATGAGCAGTTCTTC. This translates into CASSPRGLGYNEQFF.

The sample holds a few counts of this clonotype. The gene calls are TRBV12-3 or TRBV12-4 and TRBJ1-6; weak D call: TRBD1 (6 bases). This CDR3 spans 16 amino acids. V was clipped by 3 bases and J by 4 bases, with 13 bases between them. The CDR3 loop is CASSFGQSGYNSPLHF. The CDR3 DNA reads TGTGCCAGCAGTTTCGGACAGTCGGGTTATAATTCACCCCTCCACTTT.

This clonotype was seen more than once but under ten times. This rearrangement joins TRBV5-1 to TRBJ1-2; weak D call: TRBD1 (6 bases). With 5 bases removed from V and 6 bases from J, the gap between germline ends came to 14 bases. CDR1 is SGHRS and CDR2 is YFSETQ in the germline V gene. The CDR3 is 13 residues long. CDR3 bases: TGCGCCAGCAGAGGGGGGGCAGAGAATGGCTACACCTTC. Amino acid sequence: CASRGGAENGYTF.

Only a few counts were recorded for this clonotype. The genes are TRBV29-1 and TRBJ1-1, with D unclear. V was shortened by 1 base and J by 6 bases, with 9 bases between the two germline ends. The CDR3 runs to 12 residues. Per the germline V gene, CDR1 is SQVTM and CDR2 is ANQGSEA. The CDR3 loop is CSVEVDAPEAFF. Here the CDR3 DNA reads TGCAGCGTTGAAGTAGATGCTCCTGAAGCTTTCTTT.